This T cell receptor (beta chain) is drawn from a study of regulatory T cells in long-lasting Graves disease (TCRdb year 2021). In the study overall: Antithyroid drugs had been taken for less than 3 months by newly diagnosed Graves' disease patients. Patients with persistent Graves' disease were compared with patients with newly diagnosed Graves' disease using TCR sequencing and RNA sequencing of peripheral blood. The study was conducted in China and was registered as a clinical trial. A total of around 35 samples were covered by TCR sequencing, comprising approximately 13 persistent and about 20 newly diagnosed Graves' disease patients.

The library came from multiplex PCR. The reads were generated on an Illumina HiSeq 4000. iRepertoire HTBI primers and Arm-PCR amplification of CDR3 regions were used to construct TCR beta libraries. PCR products were gel purified before sequencing. Turning to the authors' computational methods: Gene usage analysis of CDR3 amino acid clonotypes relied on the 60 or so TRBV and around 13 TRBJ segments identified across samples. Filtered high-quality paired reads were merged into contigs using COPE and FqMerger. Contigs were aligned with BLAST to IMGT TRBV, TRBD and TRBJ reference genes, and CDR3 was defined per IMGT. Any clonotype with a frequency above 0.1% was counted as a highly expanded clone. Shannon entropy served as the measure of repertoire diversity, while the Gini coefficient captured V-J evenness. A clonotype was considered public if more than one individual shared it. Using fastp trimming at Q25 and MiXCR clonotype assembly, TCRdb reanalyzed the public sequencing data and kept in-frame beta chains. Entries are consolidated by CDR3 protein sequence, retaining the most common genes and DNA. These V and J calls derive from TCRdb rather than the authors' analysis. The sample records roughly 420,000 distinct CDR3 sequences, around 15% of which are singletons. In total, the top ten clones hold 22% of the sample.

This clonotype was recorded at least ten times. The antigen this receptor binds is unknown. Per-base qualities were not stored, and no clone one base away is much larger. The investigation overall reported the following: Compared with newly diagnosed patients, patients with persistent Graves' disease had lower TCR Shannon entropy and fewer highly expanded clones, which suggests clonal expansion. The small sample size was acknowledged by the authors as a limitation that may reduce accuracy. Patients with persistent disease shared more public clonotypes (over 2,500) than newly diagnosed patients did (nearly 1,000). Peripheral blood alone was examined, since thyroid tissue, which constituted the primary lesion, could not be accessed. Only the TCR beta chain was sequenced and analyzed. TRBV28, TRBJ1-2 and TRBJ2-5 were preferentially used in persistent disease, while TRBV20-1 and TRBJ2-1 were favored in newly diagnosed disease.

In light of the paper, this sample's time point label describes: newly diagnosed GD, antithyroid drugs for less than 3 months. For both TCR sequencing and RNA sequencing, RNA was extracted from PBMCs using TRIzol. The diagnosis of Graves' disease was made according to American Thyroid Association guidelines. Patients for the study were recruited at an endocrinology department in Xi'an, China. From each patient, nine milliliters of peripheral blood was collected into an EDTA anticoagulant tube. Ficoll Paque Plus density gradient separation was used to isolate PBMCs, and no further T cell sorting was performed. An Agilent 2100 Bioanalyzer and agarose gel were used to check RNA quality, and a NanoDrop 2000 was used to measure RNA concentration. Measured from the cysteine to the phenylalanine, the CDR3 is 16 residues long. Only CDR3 DNA remains: 48 bases, in frame from the first base. At the junction V is shortened by 5 bases and J by 6 bases; bases outside the gene matches: 9.

This clonotype originated in a female donor with Graves disease. The starting material was peripheral blood mononuclear cells (PBMCs), obtained at new diagnosis, from a patient treated with antithyroid drugs. The V gene is TRBV12-3 or TRBV12-4 and the J gene is TRBJ2-1, with 11 bases aligning to TRBD2. The nucleotide sequence is TGTGCCAGCAGTCCCGAGATTGGACTAGCGGGCAATGAGCAGTTCTTC. This encodes CASSPEIGLAGNEQFF.